A single sample is the source of the 4 T cell receptor beta chains below, sequenced in a study of T-cell reconstitution after alpha-beta-depleted transplantation in children. Unique molecular identifiers were incorporated during preparation of the TCRbeta library. From the PCR reads, TCRdb called clonotypes with MiXCR, one entry per CDR3 protein. The table lists roughly 400,000 distinct CDR3 sequences, over 40% of them singletons, with 25% to 30% in the top ten. This specimen consisted of PBMCs, obtained before TCRalphabeta/CD19-depleted stem cell transplant. All receptors come from a girl aged 2 to 10 with aplastic anemia, due to receive a stem cell transplant.

The V gene is TRBV19, the J gene TRBJ1-5; 8 bases map to TRBD1. The J segment lost 6 bases and the V segment lost 6 bases, leaving 10 bases of the junction unmatched. This CDR3 is 15 amino acids long. Germline V CDR1 and CDR2: LNHDA, SQIVND (reference sequence). In nucleotides, the CDR3 is TGTGCCAGTAGACCGGGACAGGATACAGGTCAGCCCCAGCATTTT. The encoded protein is CASRPGQDTGQPQHF.

This clonotype has a handful of counts. V and J are TRBV7-9 and TRBJ1-4, with D tentatively TRBD1 (5 bases). Germline V gives CDR1 SEHNR, CDR2 FQNEAQ (reference sequence). With 5 bases removed from V and 4 bases from J, the gap between germline ends came to 14 bases. This CDR3 is built from 15 residues. The DNA of the CDR3 is TGTGCCAGCAGCCGCCCGGGGGTGGATAATGAAAAACTGTTTTTT. Encoded protein: CASSRPGVDNEKLFF.

The CDR3 is CASRGGLAADTQYF. As DNA, the CDR3 is TGCGCCAGCAGAGGGGGACTAGCGGCAGATACGCAGTATTTT. The chain has TRBV5-1 and TRBJ2-3; 11 bases map to TRBD2. The CDR3 has 14 residues. The V gene's germline CDR1 is SGHRS and CDR2 YFSETQ. The trim removed 5 bases at V and 4 bases at J, leaving 3 bases unmatched.

V and J are TRBV6-2 or TRBV6-3 and TRBJ2-2; 12 bases are shared with TRBD2. This CDR3 comprises 16 residues. V was clipped by 6 bases and J by 0 bases; unmatched bases: 2. The germline V gene has CDR1 MNHEY and CDR2 SVGEGT. In DNA, the CDR3 is TGTGCCAGCAGGGCTAGCGGGAGGGCGAACACCGGGGAGCTGTTTTTT. This codes for CASRASGRANTGELFF.